The present T cell receptor beta chain was sequenced within a study of T cells in Graves' hyperthyroidism and ophthalmopathy. Note on this clonotype: Its antigen is unknown.

General study findings and limits: The majority of expanded thyroid clonotypes above 0.001 also appeared in blood.

The CDR3 runs to 13 residues. Germline V gene lookup returns CDR1 SEHNR and CDR2 FQNEAQ (reference sequence). V lost 5 bases and J 4 bases, leaving 11 bases between the germline ends. If no ophthalmopathy progression occurred within 18 months, Graves' hyperthyroidism was stable. The study based diagnoses on clinical symptoms, serum thyroxine and TRAb, thyroid ultrasound and orbital computed tomography. TCR beta CDR3 region amplification was performed from RNA transcripts. The primer set for the first-round RT-PCR of the TCR CDR3 was HTBI. TCRdb passed the multiplex PCR reads through MiXCR, listing each CDR3 protein once. The data contain 93,000 or so distinct CDR3 sequences, roughly 47% of them singletons.

This rearrangement joins TRBV7-9 to TRBJ2-5; D is perhaps TRBD2 (6 bases). The sample was blood. This sequence was found in a middle-aged man with Graves' hyperthyroidism. The CDR3 loop is CASSRSEGETQYF. The CDR3 DNA reads TGTGCCAGCAGCCGTTCGGAGGGAGAGACCCAGTACTTC.